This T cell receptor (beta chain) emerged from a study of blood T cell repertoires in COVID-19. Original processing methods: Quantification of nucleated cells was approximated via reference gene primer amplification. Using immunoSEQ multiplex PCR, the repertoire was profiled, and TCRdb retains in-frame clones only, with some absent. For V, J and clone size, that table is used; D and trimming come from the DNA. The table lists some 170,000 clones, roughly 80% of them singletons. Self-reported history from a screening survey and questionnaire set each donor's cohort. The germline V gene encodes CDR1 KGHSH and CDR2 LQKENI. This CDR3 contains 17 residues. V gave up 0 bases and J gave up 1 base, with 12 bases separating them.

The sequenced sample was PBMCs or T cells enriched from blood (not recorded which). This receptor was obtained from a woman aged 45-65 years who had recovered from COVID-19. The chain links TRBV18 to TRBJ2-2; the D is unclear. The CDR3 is CASSPPSRYLNTGELFF. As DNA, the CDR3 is TGTGCCAGCTCACCACCGTCTCGATACTTGAACACCGGGGAGCTGTTTTTT.